Below, 17 T cell receptor beta chains from the same sample are listed, as sequenced in a study of early T cells in non-severe SARS-CoV-2 infection (dated by TCRdb to about 2021). The protocol used for the library was 5' RACE. For sequencing, a NextSeq 500 was employed. TCRdb reworked the public reads: Q25 trimming with fastp, MiXCR clone assembly, productive beta chains retained. Rows matching on CDR3 protein sequence are summarized as one entry with the most common DNA and genes. In this sample the table shows tens of thousands of distinct CDR3 sequences, 10% to 15% of which occur a single time. 6.5% of the sample is held by the ten biggest clonotypes. Sequenced sample: whole blood. The receptors were gathered from an adult who was a healthcare worker with PCR-confirmed SARS-CoV-2 infection or an uninfected control (not recorded which).

This clonotype was detected a few times. The chain has TRBV12-3 or TRBV12-4 and TRBJ2-5, with a possible D match to TRBD1 (6 bases). V lost 5 bases and J 5 bases, leaving 6 bases between the germline ends. CDR3 size: 11 residues. The CDR3 DNA follows: TGTGCCAGCAGTAGGGGGGAGACCCAGTACTTC. Translated: CASSRGETQYF.

This clonotype was counted ten times or more. The chain recombines TRBV7-6 with TRBJ2-7; 9 bases map to TRBD1. In germline, CDR1 is SGHVS, CDR2 FNYEAQ. CDR3 length equals 15 residues. V gave up 5 bases and J gave up 4 bases; unmatched junction bases: 9. CDR3 amino acids: CASSLGQGPSYEQYF. In nucleotides, the CDR3 is TGTGCCAGCAGCCTGGGACAGGGACCTTCGTACGAGCAGTACTTC.

In its sample, this clonotype was seen many times. The chain couples TRBV5-1 to TRBJ1-1; D is possibly TRBD1 (5 bases). V was shortened by 3 bases and J by 1 base, with 13 bases between the two germline ends. The CDR3 length is 15 residues. Germline V gene data show CDR1 as SGHRS and CDR2 as YFSETQ. DNA for the CDR3: TGCGCCAGCAGCTGGGACGGTAGTTCGAACACTGAAGCTTTCTTT. Protein: CASSWDGSSNTEAFF.

V gene TRBV9 combines with J gene TRBJ2-7; 7 positions agree with TRBD1. CDR3 length: 14 residues. Germline V gives CDR1 SGDLS, CDR2 YYNGEE. V lost 3 bases, J lost 2 bases, and 5 bases stayed unmatched. CDR3 DNA sequence: TGTGCCAGCAGCGGCGAGGGGGCGCCCTACGAGCAGTACTTC. Amino acids: CASSGEGAPYEQYF.

This chain joins TRBV12-3 or TRBV12-4 and TRBJ2-1; D unresolved. The length of the CDR3 is 11 residues. Trimming left V 6 bases short and J 2 bases short, with 2 bases between. CDR3 sequence (DNA): TGTGCCAGCAGCGCCTACAATGAGCAGTTCTTC. It is translated as CASSAYNEQFF.

This clonotype came up a few times. The chain carries TRBV7-2 and TRBJ2-5; 11 bases fit TRBD2. The CDR3 contains 14 residues. CDR1 is SGHTA, CDR2 FQGNSA, per germline. The J segment lost 3 bases and the V segment lost 4 bases, leaving 1 base of the junction unmatched. The CDR3 region is CASSYSGREETQYF. CDR3 coding DNA: TGTGCCAGCAGCTATAGCGGGAGGGAAGAGACCCAGTACTTC.

By sample fraction, this clonotype is medium-sized. The genes are TRBV27 and TRBJ1-1; weak D call: TRBD1 (6 bases). V was clipped by 10 bases and J by 4 bases, with 25 bases between them. Germline lookup yields CDR1 MNHEY and CDR2 SMNVEV (reference sequence). This CDR3 is 16 amino acids long. In DNA, the CDR3 is TGTGCCACCCACACCTGGGGCGAACAGGGAAGCACTGAAGCTTTCTTT. Translation gives CATHTWGEQGSTEAFF.

This clonotype was observed many times. The chain is built from TRBV7-2 and TRBJ2-7, with D maybe TRBD1 (6 bases). Trimming stripped 3 bases from V and 4 bases from J, with 22 bases between. The CDR3 extends over 17 amino acids. Per germline, CDR1 SGHTA and CDR2 FQGNSA. The CDR3 protein is CASSFHPRDINLYEQYF. The CDR3 region has the DNA TGTGCCAGCAGCTTCCACCCCCGGGACATTAATCTGTACGAGCAGTACTTC.

There are many counts of this clonotype. The chain links TRBV2 to TRBJ2-1; TRBD2 aligns across 7 bases. V lost 6 bases, J lost 1 base, and 9 bases stayed unmatched. This CDR3 is built from 16 residues. CDR1 is SNHLY, CDR2 FYNNEI, per germline. The CDR3 region has the DNA TGTGCCAGCAGGTACGATCCGGGACTATCCTACAATGAGCAGTTCTTC. Residues: CASRYDPGLSYNEQFF.

This clonotype was counted many times. V gene TRBV10-3 combines with J gene TRBJ1-4; D is undetermined. This CDR3 region has 14 residues. The germline gives CDR1 ENHRY, CDR2 SYGVKD. Trimming removed 2 bases from V and 0 bases from J, with 4 bases in between. The CDR3, as DNA: TGTGCCATCAGTGAGCGGGCAACTAATGAAAAACTGTTTTTT. It specifies CAISERATNEKLFF.

There are a few counts of this clonotype. V gene TRBV27 combines with J gene TRBJ2-7; 9 bases map to TRBD2. There are 14 residues in the CDR3. Losses at the gene ends were 5 bases for V and 3 bases for J; bases not matched to a gene: 5. Germline CDR1 is MNHEY and CDR2 is SMNVEV (reference sequence). CDR3 nucleotides: TGTGCCAGCAGTCCGCGGGAGGGCTACTACGAGCAGTACTTC. As protein: CASSPREGYYEQYF.

V is TRBV11-2 and J is TRBJ2-5, with a weak D call TRBD1 (6 bases). Per the germline V gene, CDR1 is SGHAT and CDR2 is FQNNGV. The CDR3 sequence is 14 residues long. The V gene lost 4 bases and the J gene lost 5 bases, with 14 bases spanning the gap. The DNA of the CDR3 is TGTGCCAGCAGCTCGCTGACAGGAGTGGAGACCCAGTACTTC. Amino acid sequence: CASSSLTGVETQYF.

There are a few counts of this clonotype. The gene calls are TRBV5-1 and TRBJ2-1; 9 bases fit TRBD2. With V trimmed by 7 bases and J by 2 bases, 4 bases remained unmatched. There are 14 residues in the CDR3. CDR1 SGHRS and CDR2 YFSETQ come from the germline V gene. The CDR3 DNA follows: TGCGCCAGCGGGCTAGCGGGAACCTACAATGAGCAGTTCTTC. Translation: CASGLAGTYNEQFF.

A few counts support this clonotype. The V call is TRBV20-1, the J call TRBJ2-7; 8 bases fit TRBD1. Germline lookup yields CDR1 DFQATT and CDR2 SNEGSKA (reference sequence). The CDR3 consists of 12 residues. The trim removed 3 bases at V and 3 bases at J, leaving 1 base unmatched. CDR3 loop: CSASGTGYEQYF. CDR3 coding DNA: TGCAGTGCTAGCGGGACAGGCTACGAGCAGTACTTC.

This sequence joins TRBV12-3 or TRBV12-4 and TRBJ2-1; 11 bases are a match to TRBD2. V gave up 4 bases and J gave up 7 bases; unmatched junction bases: 6. This CDR3 is built from 15 residues. The CDR3 sequence is CASSSLAGGLNEQFF. DNA for the CDR3: TGTGCCAGCAGTTCGCTAGCGGGAGGCTTAAATGAGCAGTTCTTC.

The gene calls are TRBV9 and TRBJ2-5; D not certain. This CDR3 is 13 amino acids long. Germline V gives CDR1 SGDLS, CDR2 YYNGEE. The ends were cut back, 2 bases at V and 5 bases at J, with 10 bases in the middle. Written as DNA, the CDR3 is TGTGCCAGCAGCGTTAGGGCCGGGGAGACCCAGTACTTC. This gives the protein CASSVRAGETQYF. The full variable domain, in which reference TRBV9 and TRBJ2-5 provide the parts outside the CDR3, is DSGVTQTPKHLITATGQRVTLRCSPRSGDLSVYWYQQSLDQGLQFLIQYYNGEERAKGNILERFSAQQFPDLHSELNLSSLELGDSALYFCASSVRAGETQYFGPGTRLLVL.

The rearrangement joins TRBV7-9 to TRBJ2-7; 12 bases map to TRBD2. Germline CDR1 is SEHNR and CDR2 is FQNEAQ (reference sequence). The ends lost 6 bases at V and 5 bases at J; junction bases unmatched: 8. The length of the CDR3 is 15 residues. The CDR3 DNA reads TGTGCCAGCAGGCCGACTAGCGGGAGTCTAGACGAGCAGTACTTC. Its translation: CASRPTSGSLDEQYF.